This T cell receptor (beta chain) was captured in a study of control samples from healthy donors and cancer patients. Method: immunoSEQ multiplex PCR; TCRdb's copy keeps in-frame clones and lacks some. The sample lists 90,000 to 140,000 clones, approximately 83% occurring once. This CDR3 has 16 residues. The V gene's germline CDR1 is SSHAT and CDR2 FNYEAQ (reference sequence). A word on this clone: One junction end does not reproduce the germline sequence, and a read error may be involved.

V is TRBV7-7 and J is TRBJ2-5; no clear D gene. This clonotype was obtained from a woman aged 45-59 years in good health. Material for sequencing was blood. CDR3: CASSLGGAHAQETQYF. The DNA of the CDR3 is TGTGCTAGCAGCTTAGGCGGAGCCCACGCCCAAGAGACCCAGTACTTC.